Below are 3 T cell receptor beta chains sequenced from a single sample in a study of STAT3 mutations in large granular lymphocyte leukemia. What these receptors recognize is not known. Sequenced by immunoSEQ multiplex PCR; TCRdb stores in-frame clones only, minus some. This sample has about 12,000 clones, with roughly three quarters found just once. The study, taken as a whole, reports: Every T-LGLL patient had at least one immunodominant TCRbeta clonotype.

The source material was peripheral blood mononuclear cells. The receptors originated from a man between 60 and 75 years old with T-cell large granular lymphocyte leukemia. Some clones in this sample may be carry-over from other donors' samples.

The chain combines TRBV30 with TRBJ2-6, with D possibly matching TRBD2 (6 bases). CDR1 is GTSNPN and CDR2 is SVGIG in the germline V gene (reference sequence). The ends were cut back, 1 base at V and 2 bases at J, with 6 bases in the middle. The CDR3 covers 14 residues. Written as DNA, the CDR3 is TGTGCCTGGAGTGGGGGGGCTGGGGCCAACGTCCTGACTTTC. The encoded protein is CAWSGGAGANVLTF.

The V call is TRBV6-1, the J call TRBJ2-2, with 7 bases aligning to TRBD2. J lost 0 bases, V lost 0 bases, and 19 bases had no gene match. The germline V gene encodes CDR1 MNHNS and CDR2 SASEGT. The CDR3 contains 22 residues. The CDR3 region has the DNA TGTGCCAGCAGTGAAGCGGGAGGGCATTTCGAGCCTTCCCGGTCGAACACCGGGGAGCTGTTTTTT. The encoded protein is CASSEAGGHFEPSRSNTGELFF.

The rearrangement joins TRBV7-9 to TRBJ2-7, with TRBD1 identical over 12 bases. CDR3 length: 16 residues. The junction had 6 bases not matched to a gene; V was cut back by 1 base and J by 5 bases. Germline values: CDR1 SEHNR, CDR2 FQNEAQ (reference sequence). In DNA form, the CDR3 reads TGTGCCAGCAGCTTAGAACACGGGACAGGGGGCGACGAGCAGTACTTC. This encodes CASSLEHGTGGDEQYF.